These T cell receptor beta chains were read from a single sample in a study of early T cells in non-severe SARS-CoV-2 infection. One entry per CDR3 protein, called by TCRdb with MiXCR from the 5' RACE reads. Of 45,000 to 75,000 distinct CDR3 sequences in the sample, around 5.6% were seen once. The sample was whole blood. Receptors were obtained from an adult who was a healthcare worker with PCR-confirmed SARS-CoV-2 infection or an uninfected control (not recorded which). CDR3s include the opening cysteine and the closing phenylalanine or tryptophan. D genes are given only for firm matches. Clone size is shown for a subset of rows, as once, few, many or a class of expanded clone.

v_call	j_call	clone_size	d_call	cdr3_aa
TRBV9	TRBJ2-3	many	.	CASGSHTDTQYF
TRBV12-3/TRBV12-4	TRBJ2-7	many	.	CASRPGAVSYHYEQYF
TRBV19	TRBJ1-2	many	TRBD1	CAARTGAALLGGYTF
TRBV2	TRBJ2-3	many	.	CASIREASSTDTQYF
TRBV7-2	TRBJ2-7	many	.	CASSSMATTYEQYF
TRBV7-2	TRBJ1-1	many	.	CASSFRRDSEAFF
TRBV13	TRBJ1-2	many	.	CASSPRTLGYGYTF
TRBV2	TRBJ2-3	.	.	CASSVGYTQYF
TRBV5-5	TRBJ1-1	.	.	CASSLGPFGEAFF
TRBV5-1	TRBJ2-3	few	.	CASSLKPLTDTQYF
TRBV18	TRBJ2-5	.	.	CASSPRRQSQETQYF
TRBV24-1	TRBJ2-2	few	.	CATSSQGMGTGELFF
TRBV7-9	TRBJ1-4	few	TRBD1	CASSPHPDRVNEKLFF
TRBV6-2/TRBV6-3	TRBJ2-6	many	.	CASRGTGANVLTF
TRBV10-2	TRBJ2-3	many	TRBD1	CASRDRQGPTDTQYF
TRBV20-1	TRBJ2-1	many	.	CSARDGQRSHNEQFF
TRBV9	TRBJ1-1	few	.	CASSGRTTEAFF
TRBV7-2	TRBJ1-2	many	.	CASSEEMAFGGYGYTF
TRBV12-3/TRBV12-4	TRBJ2-3	many	TRBD2	CASSPGLAGRGDTQYF
TRBV5-1	TRBJ2-7	many	.	CASSNPGPSGEQYF
TRBV7-2	TRBJ1-1	few	.	CASSLANREAFF
TRBV19	TRBJ2-1	few	TRBD2	CASSTTSGREDEQFF
TRBV6-5	TRBJ1-5	few	.	CAAGTYLQPQHF
TRBV7-2	TRBJ2-7	few	.	CASSLKQGTEQYF
TRBV9	TRBJ2-3	few	TRBD2	CASSPRLAGGPDTQYF
TRBV12-3/TRBV12-4	TRBJ2-7	.	.	CASSFDTLRSYEQYF
TRBV7-2	TRBJ1-5	many	TRBD1	CASSITTGDNQPQHF
TRBV7-7	TRBJ2-5	many	TRBD2	CASSPNSGSPQETQYF
TRBV28	TRBJ1-2	few	.	CASSGRDYGYTF
TRBV12-3/TRBV12-4	TRBJ2-3	.	TRBD2	CASSSTPGLAGARTDTQYF
TRBV6-2/TRBV6-3	TRBJ1-1	many	.	CASRDLNTEAFF
TRBV29-1	TRBJ2-7	.	.	CSALPQVGGTYEQYF
TRBV13	TRBJ1-6	.	.	CASSPHGQALNSPLHF
TRBV4-1	TRBJ2-3	few	.	CASSTLLDQSGNTQYF
TRBV9	TRBJ2-5	few	.	CASSANLETQYF
TRBV12-3/TRBV12-4	TRBJ2-1	many	.	CASSPGGYEQFF
TRBV18	TRBJ1-2	few	TRBD1	CASSMGQDYGYTF
TRBV5-1	TRBJ1-2	few	.	CASSLAPGGTDYGYTF
TRBV29-1	TRBJ1-1	many	.	CSVGKGEGTEAFF
TRBV5-6	TRBJ2-7	.	TRBD2	CATSGTSGPSSYEQYF
TRBV29-1	TRBJ2-1	many	TRBD1	CSVGDRGYDEQFF
TRBV20-1	TRBJ1-2	many	.	CSARNYGPSNYGYTF
TRBV6-1	TRBJ1-1	many	.	CASSERVNTEAFF
TRBV3-1	TRBJ2-2	many	TRBD2	CASTQLARGTGELFF
TRBV7-9	TRBJ2-7	few	.	CASSLAGGDEQYF
TRBV7-2	TRBJ1-3	many	.	CASSPSPGNTIYF
TRBV27	TRBJ1-1	.	TRBD1	CASSYNRGASAFF
TRBV20-1	TRBJ2-7	many	.	CSAASGFGDEQYF
TRBV20-1	TRBJ2-1	.	TRBD2	CSASPGTRAWNEQFF
TRBV10-3	TRBJ2-7	few	.	CAISEAYEQYF
TRBV10-3	TRBJ2-3	few	.	CAISEGRTDTQYF